Listed here are 10 T cell receptor beta chains from one sample, sequenced in a study of shared clonotypes between healthy human individuals. The data were produced by immunoSEQ multiplex PCR, yet TCRdb's version contains in-frame clones alone and is incomplete. The table includes fewer than 3 million clones, approximately 90% detected once. Sequencing was carried out using naive CD4+ T cells from PBMCs. Subset described: CD45RA+ positively selected. The receptors were sampled from a young man in good health. Some clones in this sample may be carry-over from other donors' samples.

The chain carries TRBV4-1 and TRBJ2-7; TRBD2 agrees at 9 bases. Germline lookup yields CDR1 MGHRA and CDR2 YSYEKL. This CDR3 has 15 residues. The J segment lost 2 bases and the V segment lost 5 bases, leaving 7 bases of the junction unmatched. The CDR3 is CASSSGTSPTYEQYF. DNA of the CDR3: TGCGCCAGCAGCTCCGGGACTAGCCCTACCTACGAGCAGTACTTC.

The chain has TRBV30 and TRBJ2-5, with 7 positions matching TRBD1. Trimming at V came to 2 bases and at J to 5 bases, leaving 8 bases not matched to a gene. The CDR3 runs to 14 residues. Germline-derived CDR1 and CDR2 are GTSNPN and SVGIG (reference sequence). In DNA, the CDR3 is TGTGCCTGGAGTTGGGCAGGGGGTTTGGAGACCCAGTACTTC. This encodes CAWSWAGGLETQYF.

About this clone itself: The sample contains more than one DNA sequence encoding this CDR3. The chain couples TRBV7-2 to TRBJ2-3, with D unresolved. The V and J ends lost 5 bases and 5 bases respectively, with 11 bases between them. Germline V gene lookup returns CDR1 SGHTA and CDR2 FQGNSA. The CDR3 is 13 amino acids. For the CDR3, the DNA is TGTGCCAGCAGCCCCGGTGGTGGAGATACGCAGTATTTT. Translating it yields CASSPGGGDTQYF.

The V gene is TRBV5-5, the J gene TRBJ1-3, with D possibly being TRBD1 (5 bases). Trimming pared 0 bases from V and 2 bases from J, leaving 9 bases between. The CDR3 consists of 15 residues. Germline CDR1 is SGHKS and CDR2 is YYEKEE (reference sequence). The CDR3 DNA reads as TGTGCCAGCAGCTTGGAGGCAGGGACTGGAAACACCATATATTTT. Translating it yields CASSLEAGTGNTIYF.

In DNA, the CDR3 is TGCGCCAGCACCCGGACAGGGGTCTTCACAACTAATGAAAAACTGTTTTTT. It is translated as CASTRTGVFTTNEKLFF. V is TRBV5-1 and J is TRBJ1-4; TRBD1 matches at 9 bases. Germline assignment: CDR1 SGHRS and CDR2 YFSETQ. V shed 6 bases, J shed 0 bases, and the junction held 9 bases outside the gene matches. This CDR3 is 17 amino acids long.

The V call is TRBV11-3, the J call TRBJ2-2, with 11 bases fitting TRBD1. CDR3 length equals 16 residues. The germline gives CDR1 SGHNT, CDR2 YENEEA. V shed 5 bases and J 6 bases; nucleotides not matched to a gene: 8. This CDR3 is CASSQAGQGGSGELFF. In DNA form, the CDR3 reads TGTGCCAGCAGCCAGGCGGGACAGGGGGGTTCCGGGGAGCTGTTTTTT.

The V gene is TRBV29-1, the J gene TRBJ2-7, with a tentative D call TRBD1 (7 bases). This CDR3 contains 11 residues. The germline V gene has CDR1 SQVTM and CDR2 ANQGSEA. V was shortened by 5 bases and J by 3 bases, with 8 bases between the two germline ends. The DNA for the CDR3 is TGCAGCGTTCAGGGGGGCTACGAGCAGTACTTC. Residues: CSVQGGYEQYF.

To note about this clone: Additional DNA sequences in this sample encode the identical CDR3. V usage is TRBV19 and J usage is TRBJ2-1; TRBD2 matches 9 bases. CDR1 is LNHDA, CDR2 SQIVND, per germline (reference sequence). The CDR3 runs to 14 residues. The V gene end was trimmed by 5 bases and the J gene end by 4 bases; junction bases not matched to a gene: 3. The CDR3 spells CASSVLAGYNEQFF. CDR3 DNA: TGTGCCAGTAGTGTCCTAGCGGGATACAATGAGCAGTTCTTC.

DNA for the CDR3: TGTGCCAGCAGCTTTCAAGGACAGCCGACTGGAAACACCATATATTTT. Protein product: CASSFQGQPTGNTIYF. The chain links TRBV7-8 to TRBJ1-3; TRBD1 is a possible D gene (6 bases). CDR3 length equals 16 residues. Trimming stripped 3 bases from V and 2 bases from J, with 14 bases between. Germline-derived CDR1 and CDR2 are SGHVS and FQNEAQ.

The chain uses TRBV11-2 and TRBJ1-4, with D possibly being TRBD1 (5 bases). CDR3 length: 17 residues. Trimming pared 1 base from V and 7 bases from J, leaving 19 bases between. Germline V gives CDR1 SGHAT, CDR2 FQNNGV. The CDR3 DNA sequence: TGTGCCAGCAGCTTAGTAAGGGGCGCAGGCGGAGGTGAAAAACTGTTTTTT. It encodes CASSLVRGAGGGEKLFF.